This TCR beta chain was obtained from a study of cytomegalovirus exposure and HLA in healthy donors. CDR1 and CDR2 (germline): SSHAT, FNYEAQ (reference sequence). This CDR3 region has 15 residues. Trimming took 1 base from V and 4 from J; bases not matched to a gene: 4. In this sample, this clone turned up a few times. Its antigen is not identified. Primers included in the PCR were 60 Vbeta and 13 Jbeta primers. TCRdb's copy holds only in-frame clones and misses some; the assay was immunoSEQ multiplex PCR. The profile shows roughly 200,000 clones, roughly a tenth of them singletons. Overall study results and limits: Researchers had no immune exposure information except CMV serostatus available. Associated with cytomegalovirus, according to the listing, were 150 to 200 TCR beta chains. A later analysis linked a missense variant in DCLRE1C to the trimming of TCR beta V and J genes.

The sequenced sample was PBMCs. This TCR came from a woman aged 25 to 45 in good health and CMV-seropositive. The rearrangement joins TRBV7-7 to TRBJ2-1, with 7 bases fitting TRBD2. The CDR3 loop reads CASSLVGGSYNEQFF. DNA of the CDR3: TGTGCCAGCAGCTTAGTAGGCGGGAGTTACAATGAGCAGTTCTTC.